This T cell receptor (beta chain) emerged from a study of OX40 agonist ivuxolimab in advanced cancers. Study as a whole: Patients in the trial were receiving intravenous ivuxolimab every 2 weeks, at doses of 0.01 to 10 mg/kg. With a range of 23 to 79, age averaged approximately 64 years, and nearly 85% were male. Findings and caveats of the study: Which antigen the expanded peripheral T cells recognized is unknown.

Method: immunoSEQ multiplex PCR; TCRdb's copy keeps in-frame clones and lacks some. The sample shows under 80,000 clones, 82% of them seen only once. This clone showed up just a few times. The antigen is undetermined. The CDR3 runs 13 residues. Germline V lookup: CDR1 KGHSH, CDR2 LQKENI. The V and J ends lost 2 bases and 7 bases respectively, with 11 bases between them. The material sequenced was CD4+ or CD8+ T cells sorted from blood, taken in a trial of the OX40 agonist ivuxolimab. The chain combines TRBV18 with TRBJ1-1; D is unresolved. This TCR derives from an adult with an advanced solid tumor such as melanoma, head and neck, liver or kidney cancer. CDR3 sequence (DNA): TGTGCCAGCTCACCATCACCGATTAATGAAGCTTTCTTT. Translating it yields CASSPSPINEAFF.